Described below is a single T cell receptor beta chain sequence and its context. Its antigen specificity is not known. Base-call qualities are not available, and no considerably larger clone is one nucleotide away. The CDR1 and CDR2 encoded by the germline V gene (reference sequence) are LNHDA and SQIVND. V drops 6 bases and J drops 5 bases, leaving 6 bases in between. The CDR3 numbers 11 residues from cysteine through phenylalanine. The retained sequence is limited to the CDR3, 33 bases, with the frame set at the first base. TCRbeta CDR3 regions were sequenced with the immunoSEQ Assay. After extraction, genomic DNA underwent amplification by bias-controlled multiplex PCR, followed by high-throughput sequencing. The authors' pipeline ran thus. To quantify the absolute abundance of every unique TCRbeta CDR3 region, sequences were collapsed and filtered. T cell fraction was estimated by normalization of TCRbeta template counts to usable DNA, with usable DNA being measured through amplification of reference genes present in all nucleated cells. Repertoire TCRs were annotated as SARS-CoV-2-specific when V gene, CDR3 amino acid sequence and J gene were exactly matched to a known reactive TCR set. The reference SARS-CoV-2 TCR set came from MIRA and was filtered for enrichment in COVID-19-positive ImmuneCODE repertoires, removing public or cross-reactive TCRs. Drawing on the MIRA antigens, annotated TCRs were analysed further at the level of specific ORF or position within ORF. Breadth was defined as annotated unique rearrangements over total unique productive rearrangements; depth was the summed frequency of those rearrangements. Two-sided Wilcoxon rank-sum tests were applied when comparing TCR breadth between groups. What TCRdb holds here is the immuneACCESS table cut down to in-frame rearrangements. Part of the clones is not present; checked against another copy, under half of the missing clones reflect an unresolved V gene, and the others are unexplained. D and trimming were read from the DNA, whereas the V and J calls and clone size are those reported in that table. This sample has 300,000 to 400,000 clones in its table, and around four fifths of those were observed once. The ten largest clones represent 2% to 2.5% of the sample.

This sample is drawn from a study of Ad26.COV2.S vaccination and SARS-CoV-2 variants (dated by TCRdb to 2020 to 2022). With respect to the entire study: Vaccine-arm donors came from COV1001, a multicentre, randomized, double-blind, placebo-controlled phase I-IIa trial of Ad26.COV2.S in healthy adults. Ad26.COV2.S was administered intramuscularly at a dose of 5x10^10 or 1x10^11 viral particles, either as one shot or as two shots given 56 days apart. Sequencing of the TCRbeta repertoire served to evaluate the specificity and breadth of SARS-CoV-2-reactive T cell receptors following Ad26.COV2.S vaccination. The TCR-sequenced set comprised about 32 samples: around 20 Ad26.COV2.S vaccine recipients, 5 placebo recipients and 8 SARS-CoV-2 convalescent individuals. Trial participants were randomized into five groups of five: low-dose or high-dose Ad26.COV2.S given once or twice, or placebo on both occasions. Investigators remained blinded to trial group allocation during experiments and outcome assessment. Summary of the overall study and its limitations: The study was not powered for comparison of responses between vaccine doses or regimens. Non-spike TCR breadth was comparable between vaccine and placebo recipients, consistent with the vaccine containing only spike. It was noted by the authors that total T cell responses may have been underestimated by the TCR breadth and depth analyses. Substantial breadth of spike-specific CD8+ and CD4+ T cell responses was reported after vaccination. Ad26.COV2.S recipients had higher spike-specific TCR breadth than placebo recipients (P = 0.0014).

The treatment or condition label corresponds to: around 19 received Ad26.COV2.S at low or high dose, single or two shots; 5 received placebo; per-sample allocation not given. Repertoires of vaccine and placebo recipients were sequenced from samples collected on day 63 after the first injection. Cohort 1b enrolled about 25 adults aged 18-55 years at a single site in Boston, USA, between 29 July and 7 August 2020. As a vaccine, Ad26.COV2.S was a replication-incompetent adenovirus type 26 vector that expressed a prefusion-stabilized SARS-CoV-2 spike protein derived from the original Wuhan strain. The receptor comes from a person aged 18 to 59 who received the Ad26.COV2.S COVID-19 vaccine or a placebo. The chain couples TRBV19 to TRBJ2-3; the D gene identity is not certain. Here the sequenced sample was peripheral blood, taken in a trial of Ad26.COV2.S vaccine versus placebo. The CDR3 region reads CASRVGDTQYF. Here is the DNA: TGTGCCAGTAGGGTTGGAGATACGCAGTATTTT.